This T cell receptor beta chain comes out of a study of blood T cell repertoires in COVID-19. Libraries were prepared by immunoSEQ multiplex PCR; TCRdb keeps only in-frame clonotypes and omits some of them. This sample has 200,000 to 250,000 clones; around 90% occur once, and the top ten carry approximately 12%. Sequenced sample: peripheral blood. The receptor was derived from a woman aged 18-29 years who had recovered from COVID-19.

The CDR3 sequence: CASSPKLAGVITEAFF. The CDR3 nucleotides read TGCGCCAGCAGCCCCAAGCTCGCGGGGGTGATAACTGAAGCTTTCTTT. V usage is TRBV4-1 and J usage is TRBJ1-1, with D perhaps TRBD1 (5 bases). V lost 4 bases to trimming and J lost 5 bases, with 20 bases between them. Germline V gives CDR1 MGHRA, CDR2 YSYEKL. The CDR3 is 16 amino acids.